Following are 4 T cell receptor beta chains from one sample sequenced in a study of Ad26.COV2.S vaccination and SARS-CoV-2 variants. Profiling relied on immunoSEQ multiplex PCR, and the TCRdb table lists in-frame clones only, not all of them. The sample consists of approximately 400,000 clones, approximately 85% of them appearing once. The treatment here: some 19 received Ad26.COV2.S at low or high dose, single or two shots; roughly 5 received placebo; per-sample allocation not given. It was on day 63 after the first vaccine or placebo injection that samples were taken. Source: peripheral blood, taken in a trial of Ad26.COV2.S vaccine versus placebo. The origin of the receptors is a person aged 18-65 years who received the Ad26.COV2.S COVID-19 vaccine or a placebo.

The CDR3 DNA reads as TGCGCCAGCAGCTACGACAGACAGCAAGAGACCCAGTACTTC. This codes for CASSYDRQQETQYF. The chain joins TRBV5-1 to TRBJ2-5; weak D call: TRBD1 (5 bases). Trimming pared 3 bases from V and 2 bases from J, leaving 11 bases between. Germline V gene sequence: CDR1 SGHRS, CDR2 YFSETQ. The CDR3 is made up of 14 amino acids. Complete variable domain (other parts from reference TRBV5-1 and TRBJ2-5): KAGVTQTPRYLIKTRGQQVTLSCSPISGHRSVSWYQQTPGQGLQFLFEYFSETQRNKGNFPGRFSGRQFSNSRSEMNVSTLELGDSALYLCASSYDRQQETQYFGPGTRLLVL.

The V call is TRBV7-6, the J call TRBJ2-2; a possible D gene is TRBD1 (5 bases). Trimming removed 3 bases at V and 2 bases at J, with 13 bases between. The CDR3 consists of 16 residues. In germline, CDR1 is SGHVS, CDR2 FNYEAQ. CDR3 in amino acids: CASSLQGIRNTGELFF. The CDR3 DNA is TGTGCCAGCAGCTTGCAGGGAATACGAAACACCGGGGAGCTGTTTTTT.

A word on this clone: Its ends do not fully match the called genes, so a read error is possible. The rearrangement links TRBV28 to TRBJ2-7; D might be TRBD1 (6 bases). The CDR3 spans 14 residues. The germline gives CDR1 MDHEN, CDR2 SYDVKM. CDR3 in DNA: TGTGCCAGCAGTCTATGGACAGACGACTACGAGCAGTACTTC. This translates into CASSLWTDDYEQYF.

This chain joins TRBV6-5 and TRBJ1-1, with a possible D match to TRBD1 (5 bases). CDR1 and CDR2 (germline): MNHEY, SVGAGI. Trimming pared 8 bases from V and 3 bases from J, leaving 19 bases between. The CDR3 covers 15 residues. The CDR3 region has the DNA TGTGCCAGCCCTAAGGTGGGGGTCACGGACACTGAAGCTTTCTTT. It codes for CASPKVGVTDTEAFF.